This T cell receptor beta chain was retrieved from a study of T cells after yellow fever vaccination. Study at large: Some fractions had low cell numbers, and these were prepared with SMART-Seq v4 Ultra Low Input.

Study conclusions and caveats: Clones from primary vaccination mostly reappeared after the booster (over 95% CD4, under 90% CD8). Clonotypes shared by both compartments, CD4 and CD8, made up a small share.

A single record per CDR3 protein comes from TCRdb applying MiXCR to the 5' RACE reads. This table has 250,000 or so distinct CDR3 sequences, about 3.5% appearing once. Germline V gene lookup returns CDR1 DFQATT and CDR2 SNEGSKA (reference sequence). The CDR3 length is 16 residues. The junction had 3 bases not matched to a gene; V was cut back by 6 bases and J by 0 bases. This clonotype was counted many times. Its antigen is not known. This material consisted of PBMCs, taken 15 days after the yellow fever booster vaccination. The chain has TRBV20-1 and TRBJ2-6; 12 bases fit TRBD1. This sequence was found in a man younger than 35 who received the YFV17D yellow fever vaccine. The CDR3 nucleotides are TGCAGTGCCTTGGGACAGGGGGCCTCTGGGGCCAACGTCCTGACTTTC. Protein: CSALGQGASGANVLTF.